Presented here are 3 T cell receptor beta chains from one specimen sequenced in a study of OX40 agonist ivuxolimab in advanced cancers. Libraries came from the immunoSEQ multiplex PCR assay. TCRdb holds this immuneACCESS table with in-frame rearrangements only. Some clones are missing; in checked studies, unresolved V genes explain under half, and the rest has no known cause. A total of tens of thousands of clones appear in this sample, around nine tenths of them only once. Of the sample, roughly 25% falls within the top ten clones. This specimen consisted of CD4+ or CD8+ T cells sorted from blood, obtained in a trial of the OX40 agonist ivuxolimab. The receptors here all came from an adult with an advanced solid tumor such as melanoma, head and neck, liver or kidney cancer.

V and J are TRBV10-3 and TRBJ2-7; maybe TRBD2 (5 bases). The CDR3 length is 14 residues. Trimming left V 8 bases short and J 0 bases short, with 14 bases between. Germline V gives CDR1 ENHRY, CDR2 SYGVKD. Here the CDR3 reads CAIADFGISYEQYF. The CDR3 DNA follows: TGTGCCATCGCGGACTTTGGTATCTCCTACGAGCAGTACTTC.

This chain links TRBV11-2 with TRBJ2-7; 9 bases match TRBD1. The ends lost 0 bases at V and 2 bases at J; junction bases unmatched: 2. CDR3 size: 15 residues. The V gene's germline CDR1 is SGHAT and CDR2 FQNNGV. CDR3 protein: CASSLDRDRAYEQYF. The CDR3 DNA reads TGTGCCAGCAGCTTAGATCGGGACAGGGCCTACGAGCAGTACTTC.

The chain employs TRBV6-1 and TRBJ2-7; D gene uncertain. CDR3 length: 13 residues. The germline V and J ends were trimmed by 2 bases and 12 bases, with 17 bases remaining between them. Germline V gene sequence: CDR1 MNHNS, CDR2 SASEGT. The CDR3 sequence is CASSELPLAALYF. CDR3 nucleotides: TGTGCCAGCAGTGAATTACCCCTGGCAGCTCTGTACTTC.